A selection of T cell receptor beta chains follows, all from one sample in a study of response to subunit inactivated influenza vaccine. One entry per CDR3 protein, called by TCRdb with MiXCR from the RT-PCR reads. The sample has about 540,000 distinct CDR3 sequences; 14% are singletons. The sequencing used PBMCs from blood, collected 12 days after vaccination. All receptors derive from a man aged 50 or older who received an inactivated influenza vaccine. Each CDR3 is given with its conserved first and last residue. A D gene is named only where the DNA matches it firmly. Only part of the rows carry a size: once, few, many, or a class if the clone is expanded.

j_call clone_size d_call v_call cdr3_aa cdr3_nt
TRBJ1-1 - - TRBV10-3 CAISESKGSVAFF TGTGCCATCAGTGAGTCGAAGGGGAGCGTCGCTTTCTTT
TRBJ1-4 few - TRBV28 CASGRQFRAEKLFF TGTGCCAGCGGACGTCAATTTAGAGCTGAAAAACTGTTTTTT
TRBJ2-7 many - TRBV29-1 CSVASESYEQYF TGCAGCGTTGCTTCTGAAAGCTACGAGCAGTACTTC
TRBJ1-2 - - TRBV10-3 CAATDGQSNYGYTF TGTGCCGCCACGGATGGACAGTCAAACTATGGCTACACCTTC
TRBJ2-7 many TRBD1 TRBV4-3 CASSQDRGYEQYF TGCGCCAGCAGCCAGGACAGGGGCTACGAGCAGTACTTC
TRBJ2-3 - TRBD2 TRBV27 CASSLRLAANMYTQYF TGTGCCAGCAGTTTACGTCTAGCGGCTAACATGTATACGCAGTATTTT
TRBJ2-7 once TRBD2 TRBV7-6 CASSLSFGTSGSSEQYF TGTGCCAGCAGCCTCTCCTTCGGGACTAGCGGATCCTCCGAGCAGTACTTC
TRBJ2-2 - TRBD1 TRBV25-1 CASFQSGGTGELFF TGTGCCAGCTTCCAGTCAGGGGGCACCGGGGAGCTGTTTTTT
TRBJ1-5 - TRBD1 TRBV12-3/TRBV12-4 CASRVGTADQPQHF TGTGCCAGCAGGGTAGGGACAGCCGATCAGCCCCAGCATTTT
TRBJ1-2 few - TRBV28 CASSTEHLTGNYGYTF TGTGCCAGCAGTACAGAACACCTAACAGGAAACTATGGCTACACCTTC
TRBJ2-5 - TRBD2 TRBV6-1 CASKRSLAGGGTQYF TGTGCCAGCAAAAGGAGTCTCGCGGGAGGGGGGACCCAGTACTTC
TRBJ2-2 - TRBD1 TRBV6-2/TRBV6-3 CASSWTGGMNTGELFF TGTGCCAGCAGCTGGACAGGGGGCATGAACACCGGGGAGCTGTTTTTT
TRBJ2-1 many - TRBV6-6 CASSLDRINEQFF TGTGCCAGCAGCCTCGACAGGATCAATGAGCAGTTCTTC
TRBJ2-1 many - TRBV11-3 CASSLARSSYNEQFF TGTGCCAGCTCTCTTGCGCGGAGCTCCTACAATGAGCAGTTCTTC
TRBJ2-2 many - TRBV7-2 CASSPTRGNTGELFF TGTGCCAGCAGCCCGACTAGGGGAAACACCGGGGAGCTGTTTTTT
TRBJ2-2 - - TRBV23-1 CASSQADSSQDTGELFF TGCGCCAGCAGTCAAGCCGACTCCTCTCAGGACACCGGGGAGCTGTTTTTT